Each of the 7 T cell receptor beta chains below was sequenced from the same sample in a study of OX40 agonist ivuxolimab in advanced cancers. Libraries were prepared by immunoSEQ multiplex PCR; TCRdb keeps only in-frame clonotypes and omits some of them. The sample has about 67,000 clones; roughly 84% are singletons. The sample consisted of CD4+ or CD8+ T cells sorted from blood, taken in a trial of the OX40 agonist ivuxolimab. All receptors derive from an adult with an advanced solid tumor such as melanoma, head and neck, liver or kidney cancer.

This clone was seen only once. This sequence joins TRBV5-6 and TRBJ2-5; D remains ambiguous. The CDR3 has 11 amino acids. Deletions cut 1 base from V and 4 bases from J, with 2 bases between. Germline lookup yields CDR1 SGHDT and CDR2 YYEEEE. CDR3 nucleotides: TGTGCCAGCAGCTTGATAGAGACCCAGTACTTC. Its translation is CASSLIETQYF.

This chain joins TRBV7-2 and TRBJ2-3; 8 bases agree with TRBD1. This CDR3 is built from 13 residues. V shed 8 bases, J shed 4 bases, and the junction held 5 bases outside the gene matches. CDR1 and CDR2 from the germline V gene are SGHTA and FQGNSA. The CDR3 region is CASGDRMPDTQYF. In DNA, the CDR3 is TGTGCCAGCGGGGACAGGATGCCAGATACGCAGTATTTT.

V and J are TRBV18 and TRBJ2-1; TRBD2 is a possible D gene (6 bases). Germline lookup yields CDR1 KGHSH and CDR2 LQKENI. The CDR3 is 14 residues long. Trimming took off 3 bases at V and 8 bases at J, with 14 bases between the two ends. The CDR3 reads CASSPGSAGDEQFF. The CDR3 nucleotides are TGTGCCAGCTCACCCGGGAGTGCGGGCGATGAGCAGTTCTTC.

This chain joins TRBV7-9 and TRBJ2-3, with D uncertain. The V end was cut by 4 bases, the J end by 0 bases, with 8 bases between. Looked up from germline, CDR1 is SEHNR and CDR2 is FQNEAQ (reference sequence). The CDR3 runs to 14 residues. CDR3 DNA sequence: TGTGCCAGCAGCTCCGTATCTAGCACAGATACGCAGTATTTT. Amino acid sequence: CASSSVSSTDTQYF. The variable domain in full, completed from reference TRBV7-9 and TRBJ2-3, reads DTGVSQNPRHKITKRGQNVTFRCDPISEHNRLYWYRQTLGQGPEFLTYFQNEAQLEKSRLLSDRFSAERPKGSFSTLEIQRTEQGDSAMYLCASSSVSSTDTQYFGPGTRLTVL.

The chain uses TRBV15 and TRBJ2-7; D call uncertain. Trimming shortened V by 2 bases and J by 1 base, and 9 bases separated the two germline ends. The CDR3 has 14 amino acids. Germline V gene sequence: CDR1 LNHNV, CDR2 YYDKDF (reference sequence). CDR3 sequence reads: CATSRYGKSYEQYF. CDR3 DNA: TGTGCCACCAGCAGATACGGAAAATCCTACGAGCAGTACTTC.

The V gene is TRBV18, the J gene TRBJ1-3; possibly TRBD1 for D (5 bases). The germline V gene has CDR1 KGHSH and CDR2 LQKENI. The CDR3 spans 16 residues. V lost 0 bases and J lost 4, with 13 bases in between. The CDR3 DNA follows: TGTGCCAGCTCACCACCGACAGCCGTTTTGGGAAACACCATATATTTT. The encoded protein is CASSPPTAVLGNTIYF.

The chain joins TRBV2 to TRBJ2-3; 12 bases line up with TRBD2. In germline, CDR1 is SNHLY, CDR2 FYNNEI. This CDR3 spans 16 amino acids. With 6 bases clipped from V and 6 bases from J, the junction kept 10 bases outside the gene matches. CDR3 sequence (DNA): TGTGCCAGCAGGCGGACTAGCGGGATCTCGCGGGATACGCAGTATTTT. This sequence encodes CASRRTSGISRDTQYF. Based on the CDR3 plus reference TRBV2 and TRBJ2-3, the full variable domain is EPEVTQTPSHQVTQMGQEVILRCVPISNHLYFYWYRQILGQKVEFLVSFYNNEISEKSEIFDDQFSVERPDGSNFTLKIRSTKLEDSAMYFCASRRTSGISRDTQYFGPGTRLTVL.